These 21 T cell receptor beta chains were sequenced from one sample in a study of shared T cell receptors in the human thymus. Measured with immunoSEQ multiplex PCR; TCRdb has only the in-frame clones, and not every one. The sample contains about 660,000 clones, roughly 90% of which appear only once. A further study also used this sample, focusing on human thymus T cells.

The sequencing sample was made of thymocytes. These receptors originate from a boy younger than two with a congenital heart defect.

The table lists this clone with a count of one. The germline gene is not matched at one end of the junction; a read error may be the cause. The chain combines TRBV4-1 with TRBJ2-5; 9 bases are shared with TRBD2. This CDR3 is built from 16 residues. Germline CDR1 MGHRA, CDR2 YSYEKL. The CDR3 loop reads CASSQDRAGGQATQYF. The CDR3 nucleotides read TGCGCCAGCAGCCAAGATCGGGCGGGAGGGCAAGCGACCCAGTACTTC.

V usage is TRBV15 and J usage is TRBJ1-4, with D maybe TRBD1 (6 bases). The CDR3 has 16 residues. In germline, CDR1 is LNHNV, CDR2 YYDKDF (reference sequence). Trimming took 0 bases from V and 3 from J, leaving 11 bases between them. The CDR3 sequence: CATSRDPGQPNEKLFF. As DNA, the CDR3 is TGTGCCACCAGCAGAGATCCGGGACAACCTAATGAAAAACTGTTTTTT.

The genes are TRBV28 and TRBJ2-7; possibly TRBD2 for D (6 bases). This CDR3 region has 18 residues. Germline CDR1 reads MDHEN; CDR2 reads SYDVKM. V lost 2 bases and J lost 0, with 20 bases in between. The CDR3, as DNA: TGTGCCAGCAGTTTACCGGAGGGGCGAGGGGAATTCTCCTACGAGCAGTACTTC. Encoded protein: CASSLPEGRGEFSYEQYF.

The rearrangement joins TRBV30 to TRBJ2-7, with D possibly matching TRBD2 (7 bases). There are 15 residues in the CDR3. Trimming took 0 bases from V and 1 from J, leaving 13 bases between them. Germline V gives CDR1 GTSNPN, CDR2 SVGIG (reference sequence). In DNA, the CDR3 is TGTGCCTGGAGTGTTTTCCGGGGGGCGTCCTACGAGCAGTACTTC. It specifies CAWSVFRGASYEQYF.

The chain uses TRBV6-1 and TRBJ2-7; no clear D gene. In germline, CDR1 is MNHNS, CDR2 SASEGT. The CDR3 loop spans 12 amino acids. Deletions cut 2 bases from V and 3 bases from J, with 5 bases between. Here the CDR3 DNA reads TGTGCCAGCAGTGAAAACAGCTACGAGCAGTACTTC. It codes for CASSENSYEQYF.

About this clone itself: Additional DNA sequences in this sample encode the identical CDR3. This chain connects TRBV12-5 to TRBJ1-1; TRBD1 aligns across 7 bases. V gave up 5 bases and J gave up 0 bases; unmatched junction bases: 6. The germline V gene has CDR1 LGHNT and CDR2 FRNRAP. The CDR3 covers 15 residues. This CDR3 is CASGPRTGLNTEAFF. The CDR3 coding sequence is TGTGCTAGTGGTCCACGGACAGGACTGAACACTGAAGCTTTCTTT.

The chain carries TRBV11-2 and TRBJ1-1; the match to TRBD1 covers 10 bases. Trimming took 5 bases from V and 4 from J; bases not matched to a gene: 10. This CDR3 is 16 amino acids long. Germline CDR1 is SGHAT and CDR2 is FQNNGV. The CDR3 region is CASSHGQGELRTEAFF. CDR3 in DNA: TGTGCCAGCAGCCATGGACAGGGGGAACTGCGCACTGAAGCTTTCTTT. Full variable domain (outside the CDR3, taken from reference TRBV11-2 and TRBJ1-1): EAGVAQSPRYKIIEKRQSVAFWCNPISGHATLYWYQQILGQGPKLLIQFQNNGVVDDSQLPKDRFSAERLKGVDSTLKIQPAKLEDSAVYLCASSHGQGELRTEAFFGQGTRLTVV.

The J gene is TRBJ2-7, the V gene TRBV4-2; TRBD2 aligns across 11 bases. The CDR3 has 18 amino acids. V dropped 2 bases and J dropped 4; count of bases not matched to a gene: 13. Germline-derived CDR1 and CDR2 are LGHNA and YNFKEQ. CDR3 in DNA: TGTGCCAGCAGCCAACTAGCGGGAGGCCCCACTAGAGGATACGAGCAGTACTTC. Its protein product is CASSQLAGGPTRGYEQYF.

V usage is TRBV4-3 and J usage is TRBJ2-2, with D tentatively TRBD1 (6 bases). CDR1 is LGHNA and CDR2 is YSLEER in the germline V gene. The CDR3 spans 15 residues. Trimming took 0 bases from V and 4 from J, leaving 9 bases between them. DNA of the CDR3: TGCGCCAGCAGCCAAGATGGACAGCTCACCGGGGAGCTGTTTTTT. This sequence encodes CASSQDGQLTGELFF.

The J gene is TRBJ2-1, the V gene TRBV6-9; 9 positions match TRBD1. Germline V gene sequence: CDR1 MNHGY, CDR2 SVAAGI. Losses at the gene ends were 3 bases for V and 5 bases for J; bases not matched to a gene: 8. The CDR3 contains 16 residues. CDR3 protein: CASSYGGTGRHNEQFF. Written as DNA, the CDR3 is TGTGCCAGCAGTTACGGGGGGACAGGGCGGCACAATGAGCAGTTCTTC.

Notes on this clone: Mismatch with germline at one junction end may stem from a read error. The rearrangement uses TRBV7-2 and TRBJ1-5, with TRBD1 identical over 7 bases. In germline, CDR1 is SGHTA, CDR2 FQGNSA. The CDR3 loop spans 11 amino acids. The CDR3 here is CASSLEGAVDF. The DNA for the CDR3 is TGTGCCAGCAGCTTAGAGGGGGCGGTGGATTTT.

This chain joins TRBV6-1 and TRBJ2-7; D is perhaps TRBD1 (6 bases). CDR1 is MNHNS, CDR2 SASEGT, per germline. Between the trimmed V and J ends, which lost 4 bases and 1 base, there was a span of 17 bases. The CDR3 runs to 16 residues. This CDR3 is CASSAPLGQTSYEQYF. CDR3 in DNA: TGTGCCAGCAGTGCCCCATTGGGACAAACATCCTACGAGCAGTACTTC.

This sequence joins TRBV4-3 and TRBJ1-4; maybe TRBD1 (5 bases). Trimming took 2 bases from V and 5 from J, leaving 9 bases between them. The CDR3 length is 14 residues. CDR1 is LGHNA, CDR2 YSLEER, per germline. The CDR3 bases are TGCGCCAGCAGCCAACGGGGGACCAATGAAAAACTGTTTTTT. Amino acids: CASSQRGTNEKLFF.

The chain recombines TRBV11-2 with TRBJ2-7; no reliable D call. V was shortened by 0 bases and J by 0 bases, with 9 bases between the two germline ends. Germline lookup yields CDR1 SGHAT and CDR2 FQNNGV. This CDR3 spans 15 amino acids. The CDR3 sequence is CASSLEGRSSYEQYF. CDR3 nucleotide sequence: TGTGCCAGCAGCTTAGAAGGTCGGAGCTCCTACGAGCAGTACTTC.

The chain carries TRBV30 and TRBJ1-2, with 10 bases identical to TRBD1. The germline CDR1 and CDR2 sequences are GTSNPN and SVGIG (reference sequence). V was pared by 2 bases and J by 4 bases, with 10 bases of the junction left unmatched. The CDR3 extends over 16 amino acids. CDR3 DNA sequence: TGTGCCTGGAGTCCCCCTCGGACAGGGGGTACCTATGGCTACACCTTC. It yields the protein CAWSPPRTGGTYGYTF.

The chain carries TRBV28 and TRBJ1-4; 8 bases line up with TRBD1. V lost 6 bases, J lost 5 bases, and 8 bases stayed unmatched. Germline loops: CDR1 MDHEN, CDR2 SYDVKM. The CDR3 extends over 15 amino acids. The CDR3 sequence is CASSRRTGLNEKLFF. The CDR3 bases are TGTGCCAGCAGCCGACGGACAGGGCTGAATGAAAAACTGTTTTTT. The full variable domain, with the rest looked up from reference TRBV28 and TRBJ1-4, is DVKVTQSSRYLVKRTGEKVFLECVQDMDHENMFWYRQDPGLGLRLIYFSYDVKMKEKGDIPEGYSVSREKKERFSLILESASTNQTSMYLCASSRRTGLNEKLFFGSGTQLSVL.

The chain joins TRBV18 to TRBJ2-5; D is unclear. V was clipped by 3 bases and J by 2 bases, with 4 bases between them. The CDR3 has 12 residues. Per the germline V gene, CDR1 is KGHSH and CDR2 is LQKENI. The CDR3 here is CASSPRQETQYF. The CDR3 DNA is TGTGCCAGCTCACCCCGTCAAGAGACCCAGTACTTC.

This chain uses TRBV7-6 with TRBJ1-6; a weak D match, TRBD1 (5 bases). The germline CDR1 and CDR2 sequences are SGHVS and FNYEAQ. V was clipped by 6 bases and J by 3 bases, with 15 bases between them. The CDR3 sequence is 16 residues long. The CDR3 region is CASSLLTASYNSPLHF. The CDR3 nucleotides read TGTGCCAGCAGTTTATTGACAGCCAGCTATAATTCACCCCTCCACTTT.

The chain employs TRBV10-3 and TRBJ1-1; D is possibly TRBD1 (5 bases). The germline V gene encodes CDR1 ENHRY and CDR2 SYGVKD. The V end lost 9 bases, the J end lost 3 bases, and 11 bases lay between the germline ends. The CDR3 length is 12 residues. The CDR3 spells CAIGTADTEAFF. The CDR3 coding sequence is TGTGCCATTGGGACTGCCGACACTGAAGCTTTCTTT.

The chain carries TRBV7-2 and TRBJ2-7, with D possibly matching TRBD2 (7 bases). The length of the CDR3 is 16 residues. Trimming removed 6 bases from V and 1 base from J, with 19 bases in between. Germline assignment: CDR1 SGHTA and CDR2 FQGNSA. The chain's CDR3 is CASSFPREGTSYEQYF. For the CDR3, the DNA is TGTGCCAGCAGTTTTCCGAGGGAGGGGACATCCTACGAGCAGTACTTC.

This clone showed up just once. This rearrangement joins TRBV4-1 to TRBJ2-7; 10 positions agree with TRBD1. Germline V lookup: CDR1 MGHRA, CDR2 YSYEKL. Trimming at V came to 4 bases and at J to 3 bases, leaving 9 bases not matched to a gene. This CDR3 region has 16 residues. Here the CDR3 DNA reads TGCGCCAGCAGCCCCGAGCCGGGACAGGGGTTCTACGAGCAGTACTTC. Protein sequence: CASSPEPGQGFYEQYF.